This T cell receptor (beta chain) was documented in a study of T-cell reconstitution after alpha-beta-depleted transplantation in children. CDR1 SGHRS and CDR2 YFSETQ come from the germline V gene. With 4 bases clipped from V and 4 bases from J, the junction kept 9 bases outside the gene matches. The CDR3 is made up of 15 amino acids. Unique molecular identifiers tagged the TCRbeta library. A single record per CDR3 protein comes from TCRdb applying MiXCR to the PCR reads. The table has around 600,000 distinct CDR3 sequences, approximately 22% seen once. This clonotype has a handful of counts. The gene calls are TRBV5-1 and TRBJ2-5, with 8 bases fitting TRBD1. This sequence was found in a boy younger than two who had a stem cell transplant for acute myeloid leukemia, so the T cells may come from the graft donor. The material sequenced was PBMCs, mostly from graft donor cells, taken 360 days after TCRalphabeta/CD19-depleted stem cell transplant. Here the CDR3 reads CASSHGQGGSETQYF. The CDR3 DNA reads TGCGCCAGCAGCCATGGACAGGGAGGATCAGAGACCCAGTACTTC.